These T cell receptor beta chains were read from a single sample in a study of blood T cell repertoires in COVID-19. TCRdb's copy holds only in-frame clones and misses some; the assay was immunoSEQ multiplex PCR. The table includes 150,000 to 200,000 clones, 85% to 95% detected once. The sequenced sample consisted of peripheral blood. All receptors come from a woman between 45 and 60 years old with acute or convalescent COVID-19. Both conserved end residues are part of each CDR3. The D gene is left open where the match is weak. Expanded clones are given a class, and other clones once, few, many or no size at all.

d_call: NA
clone_size: NA
v_call: TRBV13
j_call: TRBJ2-2
cdr3_aa: CASSSRDSLATGELFF
cdr3_nt: TGTGCCAGCAGCTCCCGGGACTCGCTGGCCACCGGGGAGCTGTTTTTT

d_call: TRBD2
clone_size: NA
v_call: TRBV28
j_call: TRBJ2-7
cdr3_aa: CASSLAGVSSEQYF
cdr3_nt: TGTGCCAGCAGTTTAGCGGGAGTTTCATCCGAGCAGTACTTC

d_call: NA
clone_size: NA
v_call: TRBV24-1
j_call: TRBJ1-1
cdr3_aa: CATRGGNTEAFF
cdr3_nt: TGTGCCACCAGAGGGGGGAACACTGAAGCTTTCTTT

d_call: NA
clone_size: NA
v_call: TRBV5-1
j_call: TRBJ1-6
cdr3_aa: CASSLRERNSPLHF
cdr3_nt: TGCGCCAGCAGCTTGAGGGAGAGGAATTCACCCCTCCACTTT

d_call: TRBD1
clone_size: NA
v_call: TRBV29-1
j_call: TRBJ1-2
cdr3_aa: CSVEEIFRTGRPRYTF
cdr3_nt: TGCAGCGTTGAAGAAATTTTCCGGACAGGGAGGCCCCGCTACACCTTC

d_call: NA
clone_size: once
v_call: TRBV28
j_call: TRBJ1-1
cdr3_aa: CASSIPQEAFF
cdr3_nt: TGTGCCAGCAGTATCCCACAAGAAGCTTTCTTT

d_call: TRBD2
clone_size: NA
v_call: TRBV4-1
j_call: TRBJ2-1
cdr3_aa: CASSLLSREGGEQFF
cdr3_nt: TGCGCCAGCAGCCTCCTGAGCCGGGAGGGAGGAGAGCAGTTCTTC

d_call: NA
clone_size: NA
v_call: TRBV25-1
j_call: TRBJ1-1
cdr3_aa: CASSPGDLNTEAFF
cdr3_nt: TGTGCCAGCAGCCCAGGCGACCTTAACACTGAAGCTTTCTTT

d_call: TRBD2
clone_size: NA
v_call: TRBV6-5
j_call: TRBJ2-1
cdr3_aa: CASRQSLAGEQFF
cdr3_nt: TGTGCCAGCAGGCAATCCTTAGCGGGTGAGCAGTTCTTC

d_call: NA
clone_size: NA
v_call: TRBV5-1
j_call: TRBJ2-4
cdr3_aa: CASSPKPLIAKNIQYF
cdr3_nt: TGCGCCAGCAGCCCGAAGCCCTTGATAGCCAAAAACATTCAGTACTTC

d_call: TRBD1
clone_size: NA
v_call: TRBV18
j_call: TRBJ2-7
cdr3_aa: CASSPGTGDYEQYF
cdr3_nt: TGTGCCAGCTCACCGGGGACAGGGGACTACGAGCAGTACTTC

d_call: TRBD2
clone_size: NA
v_call: TRBV4-2
j_call: TRBJ2-2
cdr3_aa: CASSPLAGGRTGELFF
cdr3_nt: TGTGCCAGCAGCCCACTAGCGGGGGGGCGGACCGGGGAGCTGTTTTTT

d_call: NA
clone_size: NA
v_call: TRBV3-1/TRBV3-2
j_call: TRBJ1-2
cdr3_aa: CASSQGRGNYGYTF
cdr3_nt: TGTGCCAGCAGCCAAGGGAGGGGTAACTATGGCTACACCTTC

d_call: NA
clone_size: NA
v_call: TRBV29-1
j_call: TRBJ1-2
cdr3_aa: CSVDRETYGYTF
cdr3_nt: TGCAGCGTTGATAGAGAAACCTATGGCTACACCTTC

d_call: NA
clone_size: NA
v_call: TRBV4-1
j_call: TRBJ1-3
cdr3_aa: CASSQERLGGLNTIYF
cdr3_nt: TGCGCCAGCAGCCAAGAACGGTTAGGGGGATTAAACACCATATATTTT

d_call: NA
clone_size: NA
v_call: TRBV6-1
j_call: TRBJ2-7
cdr3_aa: CASSRGRGPEDEQYF
cdr3_nt: TGTGCCAGCTCTAGGGGCAGGGGCCCTGAGGACGAGCAGTACTTC

d_call: NA
clone_size: NA
v_call: TRBV18
j_call: TRBJ2-6
cdr3_aa: CASSLGNVGLTGANVLTF
cdr3_nt: TGTGCCAGCTCCCTGGGCAATGTAGGCCTAACTGGGGCCAACGTCCTGACTTTC

d_call: TRBD2
clone_size: once
v_call: TRBV24-1
j_call: TRBJ2-1
cdr3_aa: CATSDLRRGDNEQFF
cdr3_nt: TGTGCCACCAGTGATTTACGGCGGGGGGACAATGAGCAGTTCTTC

d_call: NA
clone_size: NA
v_call: TRBV12-3/TRBV12-4
j_call: TRBJ2-7
cdr3_aa: CASSQGLAYEQYF
cdr3_nt: TGTGCCAGCAGCCAGGGGCTCGCCTACGAGCAGTACTTC

d_call: TRBD1
clone_size: NA
v_call: TRBV7-2
j_call: TRBJ1-1
cdr3_aa: CASNSRGLNTEAFF
cdr3_nt: TGTGCCAGCAACTCAAGGGGGCTCAACACTGAAGCTTTCTTT

d_call: NA
clone_size: once
v_call: TRBV19
j_call: TRBJ2-7
cdr3_aa: CASSIQGSSSYEQYF
cdr3_nt: TGTGCCAGTAGTATTCAGGGCAGTAGCTCCTACGAGCAGTACTTC

d_call: NA
clone_size: NA
v_call: TRBV10-3
j_call: TRBJ2-6
cdr3_aa: CAISRASGVSGANVLTF
cdr3_nt: TGTGCCATCAGTAGAGCCTCAGGCGTCTCTGGGGCCAACGTCCTGACTTTC

d_call: NA
clone_size: NA
v_call: TRBV5-6
j_call: TRBJ1-1
cdr3_aa: CASSLPQGGAFF
cdr3_nt: TGTGCCAGCAGCTTGCCGCAGGGTGGAGCTTTCTTT

d_call: TRBD1
clone_size: once
v_call: TRBV6-5
j_call: TRBJ1-2
cdr3_aa: CASSPGQGLDYGYTF
cdr3_nt: TGTGCCAGCAGCCCAGGACAGGGGCTAGACTATGGCTACACCTTC

d_call: TRBD1
clone_size: few
v_call: TRBV7-9
j_call: TRBJ1-1
cdr3_aa: CASSLETGGEAFF
cdr3_nt: TGTGCCAGCAGCTTAGAGACAGGGGGCGAAGCTTTCTTT

d_call: NA
clone_size: NA
v_call: TRBV6-5
j_call: TRBJ1-1
cdr3_aa: CATTSGTLNTEAFF
cdr3_nt: TGTGCCACAACTTCCGGGACACTGAACACTGAAGCTTTCTTT

d_call: TRBD1
clone_size: NA
v_call: TRBV2
j_call: TRBJ1-6
cdr3_aa: CASSPDRVRNSPLHF
cdr3_nt: TGTGCCAGCAGTCCTGACAGGGTTAGGAATTCACCCCTCCACTTT

d_call: TRBD2
clone_size: NA
v_call: TRBV4-1
j_call: TRBJ2-3
cdr3_aa: CASSQEFEGLAGADTQYF
cdr3_nt: TGCGCCAGCAGCCAAGAATTTGAAGGACTAGCGGGAGCAGATACGCAGTATTTT

d_call: NA
clone_size: once
v_call: TRBV27
j_call: TRBJ2-2
cdr3_aa: CASSLSTSVQGVTGELFF
cdr3_nt: TGTGCCAGCAGTTTATCGACATCCGTACAGGGCGTAACCGGGGAGCTGTTTTTT

d_call: TRBD2
clone_size: NA
v_call: TRBV2
j_call: TRBJ2-7
cdr3_aa: CASPGLAGTWYF
cdr3_nt: TGTGCCAGCCCCGGACTAGCGGGGACTTGGTACTTC

d_call: NA
clone_size: NA
v_call: TRBV30
j_call: TRBJ2-3
cdr3_aa: CAWSEASDTQYF
cdr3_nt: TGTGCCTGGAGCGAAGCCTCGGATACGCAGTATTTT

d_call: TRBD1
clone_size: NA
v_call: TRBV4-2
j_call: TRBJ1-2
cdr3_aa: CASSQDAGGVLTF
cdr3_nt: TGTGCCAGCAGCCAAGATGCAGGGGGAGTACTCACCTTC

d_call: NA
clone_size: NA
v_call: TRBV5-4
j_call: TRBJ1-1
cdr3_aa: CASSLEQVAGEAFF
cdr3_nt: TGTGCCAGCAGCTTGGAACAGGTTGCCGGTGAAGCTTTCTTT

d_call: NA
clone_size: NA
v_call: TRBV19
j_call: TRBJ1-5
cdr3_aa: CASSIGLMISNQPQHF
cdr3_nt: TGTGCCAGTAGTATAGGGCTGATGATTAGCAATCAGCCCCAGCATTTT

d_call: NA
clone_size: NA
v_call: TRBV6-1
j_call: TRBJ2-1
cdr3_aa: CASSDTGTTLNNEQFF
cdr3_nt: TGTGCCAGCAGTGATACCGGGACAACCCTTAACAATGAGCAGTTCTTC

d_call: NA
clone_size: NA
v_call: TRBV5-1
j_call: TRBJ2-3
cdr3_aa: CASTFGGTDTQYF
cdr3_nt: TGCGCCAGCACCTTCGGGGGCACAGATACGCAGTATTTT